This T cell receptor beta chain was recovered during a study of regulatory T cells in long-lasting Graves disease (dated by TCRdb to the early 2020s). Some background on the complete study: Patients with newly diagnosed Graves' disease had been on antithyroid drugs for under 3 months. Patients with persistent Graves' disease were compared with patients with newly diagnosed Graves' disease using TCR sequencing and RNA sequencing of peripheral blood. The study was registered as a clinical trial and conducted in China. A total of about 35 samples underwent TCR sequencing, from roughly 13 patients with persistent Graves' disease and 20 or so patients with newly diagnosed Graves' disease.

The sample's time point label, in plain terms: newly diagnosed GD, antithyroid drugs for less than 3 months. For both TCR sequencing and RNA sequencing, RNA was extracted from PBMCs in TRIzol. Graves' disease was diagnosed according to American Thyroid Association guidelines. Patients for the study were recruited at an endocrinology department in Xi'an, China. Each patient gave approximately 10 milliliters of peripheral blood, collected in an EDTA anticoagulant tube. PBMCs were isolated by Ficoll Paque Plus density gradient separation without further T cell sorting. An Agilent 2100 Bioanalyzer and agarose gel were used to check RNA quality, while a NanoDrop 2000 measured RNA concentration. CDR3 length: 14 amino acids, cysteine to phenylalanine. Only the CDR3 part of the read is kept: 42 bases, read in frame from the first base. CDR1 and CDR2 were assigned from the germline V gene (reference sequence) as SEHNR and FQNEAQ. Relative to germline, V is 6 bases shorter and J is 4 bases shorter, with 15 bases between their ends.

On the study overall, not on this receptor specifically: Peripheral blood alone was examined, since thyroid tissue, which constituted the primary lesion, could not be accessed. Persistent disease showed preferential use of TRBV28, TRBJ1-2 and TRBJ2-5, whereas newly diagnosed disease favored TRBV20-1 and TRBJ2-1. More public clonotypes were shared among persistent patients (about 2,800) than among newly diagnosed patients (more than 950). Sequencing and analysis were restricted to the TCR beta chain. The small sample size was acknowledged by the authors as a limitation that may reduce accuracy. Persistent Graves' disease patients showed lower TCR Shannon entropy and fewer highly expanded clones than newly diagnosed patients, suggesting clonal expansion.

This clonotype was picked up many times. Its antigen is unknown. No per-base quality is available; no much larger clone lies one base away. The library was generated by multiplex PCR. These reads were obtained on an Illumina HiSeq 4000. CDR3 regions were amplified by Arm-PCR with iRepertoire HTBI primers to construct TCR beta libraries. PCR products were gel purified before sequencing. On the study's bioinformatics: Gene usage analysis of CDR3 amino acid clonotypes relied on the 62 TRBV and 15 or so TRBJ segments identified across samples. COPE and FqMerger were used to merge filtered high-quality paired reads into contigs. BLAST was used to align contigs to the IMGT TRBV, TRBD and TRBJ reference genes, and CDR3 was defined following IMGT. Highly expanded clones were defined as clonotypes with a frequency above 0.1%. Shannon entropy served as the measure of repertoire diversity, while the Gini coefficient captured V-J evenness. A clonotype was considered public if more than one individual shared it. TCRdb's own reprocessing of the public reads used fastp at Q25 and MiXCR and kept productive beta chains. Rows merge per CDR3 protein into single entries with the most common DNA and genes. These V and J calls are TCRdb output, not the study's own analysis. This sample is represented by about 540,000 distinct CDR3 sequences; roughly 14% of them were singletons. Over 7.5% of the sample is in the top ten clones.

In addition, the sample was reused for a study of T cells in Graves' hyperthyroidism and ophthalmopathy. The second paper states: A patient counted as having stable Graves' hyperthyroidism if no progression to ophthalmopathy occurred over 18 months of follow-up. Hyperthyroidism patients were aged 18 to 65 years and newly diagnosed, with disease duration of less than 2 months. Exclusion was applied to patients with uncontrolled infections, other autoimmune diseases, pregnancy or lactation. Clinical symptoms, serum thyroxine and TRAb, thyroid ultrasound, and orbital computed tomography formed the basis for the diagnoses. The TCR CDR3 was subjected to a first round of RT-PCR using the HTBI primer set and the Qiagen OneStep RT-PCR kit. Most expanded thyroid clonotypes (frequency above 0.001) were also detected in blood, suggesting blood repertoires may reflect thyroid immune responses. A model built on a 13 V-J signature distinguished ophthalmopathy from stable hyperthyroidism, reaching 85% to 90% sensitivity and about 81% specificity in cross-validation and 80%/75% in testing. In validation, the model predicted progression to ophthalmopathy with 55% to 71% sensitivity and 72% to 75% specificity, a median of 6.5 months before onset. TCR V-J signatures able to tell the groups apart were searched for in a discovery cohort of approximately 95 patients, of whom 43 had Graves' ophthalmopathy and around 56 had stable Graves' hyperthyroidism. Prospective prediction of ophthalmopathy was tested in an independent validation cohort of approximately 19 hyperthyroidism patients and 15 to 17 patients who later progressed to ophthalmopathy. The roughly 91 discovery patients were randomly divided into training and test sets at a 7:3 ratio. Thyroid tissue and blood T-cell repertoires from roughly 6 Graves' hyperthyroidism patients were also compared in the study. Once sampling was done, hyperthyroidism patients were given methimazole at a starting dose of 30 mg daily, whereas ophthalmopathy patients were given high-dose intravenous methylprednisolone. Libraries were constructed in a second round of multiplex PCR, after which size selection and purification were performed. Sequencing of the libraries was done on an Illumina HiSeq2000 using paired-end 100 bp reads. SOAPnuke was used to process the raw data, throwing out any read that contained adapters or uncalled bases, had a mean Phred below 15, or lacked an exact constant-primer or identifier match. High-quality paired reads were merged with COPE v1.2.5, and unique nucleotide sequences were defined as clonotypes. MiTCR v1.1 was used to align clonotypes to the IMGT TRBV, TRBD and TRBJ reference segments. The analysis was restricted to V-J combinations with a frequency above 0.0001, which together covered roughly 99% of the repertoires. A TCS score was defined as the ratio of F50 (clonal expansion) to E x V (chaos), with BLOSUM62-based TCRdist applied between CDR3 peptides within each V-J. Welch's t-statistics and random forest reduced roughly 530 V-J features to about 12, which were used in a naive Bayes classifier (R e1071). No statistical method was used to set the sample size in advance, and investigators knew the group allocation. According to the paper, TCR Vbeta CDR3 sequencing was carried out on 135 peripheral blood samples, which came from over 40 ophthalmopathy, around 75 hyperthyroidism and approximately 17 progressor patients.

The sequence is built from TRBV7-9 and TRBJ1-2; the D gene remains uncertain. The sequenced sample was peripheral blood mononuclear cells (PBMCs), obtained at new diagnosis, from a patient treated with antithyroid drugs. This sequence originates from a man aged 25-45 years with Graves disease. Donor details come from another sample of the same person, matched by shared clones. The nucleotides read TGTGCCAGCAGTTCCCCGGCAGCCGTCTATGGCTACACCTTC. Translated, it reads CASSSPAAVYGYTF.